The entry that follows covers one T cell receptor (beta chain) sequence. What it binds is not known. The CDR3 runs 14 residues. V was shortened by 0 bases and J by 6 bases, with 12 bases between the two germline ends. Germline V CDR1 and CDR2: MGHRA, YSYEKL. Only in-frame clones appear in the TCRdb table, and some are missing; sequencing was by immunoSEQ multiplex PCR. The sample lists about 130,000 clones, 90% occurring once. The data were taken from a study of T cell responses to AZD1222 COVID-19 vaccine. Study outcomes and limitations: Distributed over spike, vaccine-associated CD4 TCRs predominated at 160-218 and 743-854.

The origin of this receptor is an adult in good health. The chain joins TRBV4-1 to TRBJ2-7; D is undetermined. This material consisted of peripheral blood, taken on day 0 of MenACWY control vaccination. CDR3 DNA sequence: TGCGCCAGCAGCCAAGATTGGCCCCCGGGCGAGCAGTACTTC. It translates to CASSQDWPPGEQYF.